This T cell receptor beta chain was observed in a study of cytomegalovirus exposure and HLA in healthy donors. Study-wide context: The study's early data release held about 85 million unique TCRs from HLA-typed donors. Broader study findings: Analyses of presence/absence relied on an assumption of roughly uniform sequencing depth across donors. Analysis was carried out at a later point, and it linked a missense DCLRE1C variant to TCR beta V- and J-gene trimming.

About this clone: Antigen unknown.

With 60 Vbeta and 13 Jbeta primers, the PCR was carried out. TCRdb keeps only in-frame clones here, not all; method: immunoSEQ multiplex PCR. The repertoire has around 170,000 clones, approximately 81% of them found once; the top ten carry 3.8%. From germline, CDR1 is SGDLS and CDR2 YYNGEE. V lost 0 bases to trimming and J lost 3 bases, with 9 bases between them. The CDR3 is 14 residues long. The genes are TRBV9 and TRBJ1-2; no clear D. This TCR derives from a middle-aged man in good health and CMV-seronegative. Sequences were obtained from PBMCs. CDR3 nucleotides: TGTGCCAGCAGCGTAGGAGGGTGGGACTATGGCTACACCTTC. It specifies CASSVGGWDYGYTF.